These 10 T cell receptor beta chains share one sample of origin, sequenced in a study of patients and donors after allogeneic stem cell transplantation. TCRdb itself ran the RT-PCR reads through MiXCR, one entry per CDR3 protein. The table includes fewer than 500,000 distinct CDR3 sequences, approximately 16% detected once. Source material: blood, either unsorted or a sorted T cell fraction (not recorded which). The origin of the receptors is a human donor who was either an allogeneic HSCT recipient or a stem cell or donor lymphocyte infusion donor (not recorded which). It is not recorded whose cells these are; they may come from a transplant donor.

The chain links TRBV19 to TRBJ2-3; a possible D gene is TRBD2 (6 bases). This CDR3 is 14 amino acids long. The germline CDR1 and CDR2 sequences are LNHDA and SQIVND (reference sequence). V was trimmed by 7 bases and J by 2 bases, leaving 13 bases between them. CDR3 protein: CASKSGRNTDTQYF. DNA of the CDR3: TGTGCCAGTAAGTCGGGGAGGAACACAGATACGCAGTATTTT.

This clonotype was observed at least ten times. V gene TRBV20-1 combines with J gene TRBJ2-3; 8 positions agree with TRBD2. The CDR3 has 15 amino acids. The V gene end was trimmed by 6 bases and the J gene end by 4 bases; junction bases not matched to a gene: 12. CDR1 is DFQATT, CDR2 SNEGSKA, per germline (reference sequence). For the CDR3, the DNA is TGCAGTGCGCCAAAGGGACTAGTCTCGTCAGATACGCAGTATTTT. Translation gives CSAPKGLVSSDTQYF.

This clonotype showed up just a few times. The rearrangement joins TRBV2 to TRBJ2-2; D is possibly TRBD2 (7 bases). CDR3 length equals 15 residues. Germline V gene data show CDR1 as SNHLY and CDR2 as FYNNEI. V lost 4 bases, J lost 6 bases, and 15 bases lay in between. The DNA for the CDR3 is TGTGCCAGCAGTGCCACCCTCGGGGGGCCCGGGGAGCTGTTTTTT. Amino acids: CASSATLGGPGELFF.

This clonotype was detected a few times. The genes are TRBV6-2 or TRBV6-3 and TRBJ2-1; weak D call: TRBD2 (6 bases). The V end was cut by 2 bases, the J end by 4 bases, with 12 bases between. There are 15 residues in the CDR3. CDR1 is MNHEY, CDR2 SVGEGT, per germline. CDR3: CASSYRGGPYNEQFF. DNA for the CDR3: TGTGCCAGCAGTTACAGGGGAGGCCCTTACAATGAGCAGTTCTTC.

The chain combines TRBV5-1 with TRBJ2-7; TRBD2 agrees at 13 bases. CDR3 length: 21 residues. The germline V gene has CDR1 SGHRS and CDR2 YFSETQ. V was clipped by 4 bases and J by 3 bases; unmatched bases: 22. The DNA of the CDR3 is TGCGCCAGCAGCCTTCCGACTAGCGGGGGGTTGGAGACACACCGAAGCTACGAGCAGTACTTC. It is translated as CASSLPTSGGLETHRSYEQYF.

This clonotype was counted ten times or more. The chain joins TRBV6-2 or TRBV6-3 to TRBJ2-6; TRBD2 is a possible D gene (5 bases). Deletions cut 4 bases from V and 0 bases from J, with 10 bases between. The CDR3 is made up of 16 amino acids. Germline V lookup: CDR1 MNHEY, CDR2 SVGEGT. In nucleotides, the CDR3 is TGTGCCAGCAGTTTCGCGGGCCTCTCTGGGGCCAACGTCCTGACTTTC. Encoded protein: CASSFAGLSGANVLTF.

This clonotype occurred many times. This chain uses TRBV5-6 with TRBJ2-7; 10 bases match TRBD2. There are 16 residues in the CDR3. The J segment lost 0 bases and the V segment lost 2 bases, leaving 5 bases of the junction unmatched. Germline CDR1 reads SGHDT; CDR2 reads YYEEEE. CDR3 amino acids: CASSFRTSGSSYEQYF. The CDR3 nucleotides are TGTGCCAGCAGCTTTAGGACTAGCGGCAGCTCCTACGAGCAGTACTTC. Combining the CDR3 with reference TRBV5-6 and TRBJ2-7 gives the whole variable domain DAGVTQSPTHLIKTRGQQVTLRCSPKSGHDTVSWYQQALGQGPQFIFQYYEEEERQRGNFPDRFSGHQFPNYSSELNVNALLLGDSALYLCASSFRTSGSSYEQYFGPGTRLTVT.

The J gene is TRBJ2-2, the V gene TRBV18; D possibly corresponds to TRBD1 (5 bases). Trimming removed 2 bases at V and 4 bases at J, with 14 bases between. Germline CDR1 KGHSH, CDR2 LQKENI. CDR3 length: 16 residues. CDR3 sequence: CASSPSGREVTGELFF. CDR3 DNA: TGTGCCAGCTCACCATCCGGCAGGGAAGTCACCGGGGAGCTGTTTTTT.

This clonotype was observed at least ten times. V usage is TRBV15 and J usage is TRBJ2-3; perhaps TRBD2 as D (5 bases). This CDR3 comprises 13 residues. Germline-derived CDR1 and CDR2 are LNHNV and YYDKDF (reference sequence). V lost 2 bases, J lost 5 bases, and 8 bases lay in between. The CDR3 loop is CATSRRGRDTQYF. CDR3 bases: TGTGCCACCAGCAGACGAGGGAGAGATACGCAGTATTTT.

J is TRBJ2-1 and V is TRBV5-6; the D is unclear. V was cut by 4 bases and J by 0 bases, with 11 bases left in between. The CDR3 length is 15 residues. Germline lookup yields CDR1 SGHDT and CDR2 YYEEEE. DNA for the CDR3: TGTGCCAGCAGCGCAGCCTCGTTCTCCTACAATGAGCAGTTCTTC. Translated, it gives CASSAASFSYNEQFF.